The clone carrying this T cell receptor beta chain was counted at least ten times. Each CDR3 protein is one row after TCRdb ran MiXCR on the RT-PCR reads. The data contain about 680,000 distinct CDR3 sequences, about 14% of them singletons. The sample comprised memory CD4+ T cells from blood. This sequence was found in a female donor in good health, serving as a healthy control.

In DNA, the CDR3 is TGTGCCAGCAGTTTACTAGCTGCGCAAGAGACCCAGTACTTC. Translating it yields CASSLLAAQETQYF. The chain joins TRBV12-3 or TRBV12-4 to TRBJ2-5; possible D gene TRBD2, 5 bases. The CDR3 length is 14 residues. V was cut by 2 bases and J by 2 bases, with 9 bases left in between.